Listed here are 8 T cell receptor beta chains from one sample, sequenced in a study of T-cell reconstitution after alpha-beta-depleted transplantation in children. A TCRbeta library incorporating unique molecular identifiers was prepared. TCRdb ran MiXCR on the PCR reads and lists one entry per CDR3 protein. The sample has about 480,000 distinct CDR3 sequences, about an eighth seen once; the top ten hold around 6.1%. The input for sequencing was PBMCs from the stem cell graft donor, taken from the stem cell graft. These receptors came from a human donor who donated a stem cell graft to a child with combined immunodeficiency.

The chain has TRBV19 and TRBJ2-1; 10 bases are a match to TRBD1. V dropped 3 bases and J dropped 6; count of bases not matched to a gene: 11. CDR3 length: 17 residues. Per germline, CDR1 LNHDA and CDR2 SQIVND (reference sequence). The CDR3 DNA reads TGTGCCAGTAGTATGGGTTATGGGACAGGGGCACCCAATGAGCAGTTCTTC. This codes for CASSMGYGTGAPNEQFF.

There are a few counts of this clonotype. The chain uses TRBV27 and TRBJ2-7, with D uncertain. V lost 10 bases and J 2 bases, leaving 18 bases between the germline ends. Germline V gene data show CDR1 as MNHEY and CDR2 as SMNVEV (reference sequence). This CDR3 comprises 14 residues. CDR3 in amino acids: CATISGDGTYEQYF. In nucleotides, the CDR3 is TGTGCCACCATCTCTGGGGATGGGACCTACGAGCAGTACTTC.

This clonotype was detected many times. This chain connects TRBV20-1 to TRBJ2-1; tentatively, D is TRBD2 (5 bases). Germline V CDR1 and CDR2: DFQATT, SNEGSKA (reference sequence). The CDR3 is 14 amino acids. V lost 6 bases to trimming and J lost 4 bases, with 16 bases between them. This CDR3 reads CSAGLRGPYNEQFF. The CDR3, as DNA: TGCAGTGCCGGACTTCGCGGACCTTACAATGAGCAGTTCTTC.

The chain links TRBV12-3 or TRBV12-4 to TRBJ2-2; TRBD2 aligns across 13 bases. V shed 4 bases and J 7 bases; nucleotides not matched to a gene: 9. This CDR3 comprises 17 residues. The CDR3 here is CASSWMTSGGSVGELFF. The CDR3 DNA sequence: TGTGCCAGCAGTTGGATGACTAGCGGGGGGTCTGTCGGGGAGCTGTTTTTT.

This clonotype was detected only a few times. The V and J genes are TRBV28 and TRBJ1-6; 9 nucleotides match TRBD1. The germline V gene has CDR1 MDHEN and CDR2 SYDVKM. CDR3 length equals 15 residues. The V and J ends lost 4 bases and 8 bases, in that order; junction bases with no gene match: 6. The CDR3 loop reads CASSSSRTGDSPLHF. CDR3 coding DNA: TGTGCCAGCAGTTCCTCCAGGACAGGGGATTCACCCCTCCACTTT.

V is TRBV12-3 or TRBV12-4 and J is TRBJ1-6, with D perhaps TRBD1 (5 bases). The CDR3 consists of 13 residues. V lost 7 bases, J lost 4 bases, and 8 bases lay in between. This CDR3 is CASKGFYNSPLHF. The CDR3 nucleotides are TGTGCCAGCAAGGGGTTTTATAATTCACCCCTCCACTTT.

The V gene is TRBV30, the J gene TRBJ2-1; D possibly uses TRBD1 or TRBD2 (5 bases each). CDR3 length equals 15 residues. The germline V gene has CDR1 GTSNPN and CDR2 SVGIG (reference sequence). Deletions cut 2 bases from V and 6 bases from J, with 17 bases between. The CDR3 DNA follows: TGTGCCTGGAGTCGGGTGGGGCGGGTTTCCAATGAGCAGTTCTTC. Translating it yields CAWSRVGRVSNEQFF.

The CDR3 sequence: CSASLLAGGDEQYF. CDR3 bases: TGCAGTGCTAGTTTGCTGGCGGGGGGAGACGAGCAGTACTTC. The rearrangement uses TRBV20-1 and TRBJ2-7, with TRBD2 matching over 8 bases. V lost 3 bases and J lost 5; bases outside the gene matches: 9. CDR1 and CDR2 from the germline V gene are DFQATT and SNEGSKA (reference sequence). The CDR3 sequence is 14 residues long.